This T cell receptor beta chain emerged from a study of T cells in Graves' hyperthyroidism and ophthalmopathy. The study's findings and limits: Among clonotypes expanded in thyroid above 0.001, most were also found in blood.

On this clonotype: Its antigen remains unidentified.

RNA transcripts provided the source from which TCR beta CDR3 regions were amplified. First-round RT-PCR of the TCR CDR3 relied on the HTBI primer set. TCRdb reprocessed the multiplex PCR reads with MiXCR, giving one entry per CDR3 protein. The sample records about 590,000 distinct CDR3 sequences, approximately 14% being singletons. V dropped 0 bases and J dropped 4 bases, with 16 bases sitting between them. This CDR3 has 18 amino acids. From germline, CDR1 is MGHRA and CDR2 YSYEKL. Clinical symptoms, serum thyroxine and TRAb, thyroid ultrasound and orbital computed tomography were used for the diagnoses. Using 9.5 to 10 ml of fresh peripheral blood, PBMCs were prepared.

The receptor comes from a woman younger than 35 with Graves' ophthalmopathy. The sample was blood. The chain recombines TRBV4-1 with TRBJ1-6; a possible D gene is TRBD1 (6 bases). The CDR3 nucleotides read TGCGCCAGCAGCCAAGATTACCTGGACAGCATATATAATTCACCCCTCCACTTT. As protein: CASSQDYLDSIYNSPLHF.